The present T cell receptor beta chain was sequenced within a study of beta chain features in type 1 diabetes. Overall study results and limits: The analysis here could not establish whether HLA type shapes TCRB rearrangement. Shorter TCRB CDR3s, moderately but significantly so, marked every one of the four CD4+ subsets in Type 1 diabetes patients.

The germline CDR1 and CDR2 sequences are SGDLS and YYNGEE. The CDR3 length is 16 residues. V shed 0 bases and J shed 6 bases, with 17 bases lying between them. This clone occurred a few times. Its target is unknown. The authors reverse transcribed all of the isolated RNA, so sequencing captured expressed TCRB transcripts. TCRdb's copy holds only in-frame clones and misses some; the assay was immunoSEQ multiplex PCR. The sample lists more than 300,000 clones; about 10% were seen once. CD4+ naive, central memory, regulatory and stem cell-like memory cells were sorted via CD45RO/CCR7/CD25/CD127/CD95/CD27.

The chain carries TRBV9 and TRBJ2-3; D not certain. This TCR was recovered from a man in his thirties or forties with type 1 diabetes. Sequenced sample: central memory CD4+ T cells from blood. In DNA form, the CDR3 reads TGTGCCAGCAGCGTAGGGGCCGCCGCCGAAATGGATACGCAGTATTTT. It encodes CASSVGAAAEMDTQYF.